This TCR beta chain was identified during a study of T cell responses to AZD1222 COVID-19 vaccine. Germline CDR1 reads SGHRS; CDR2 reads YFSETQ. V was pared by 5 bases and J by 1 base, with 9 bases of the junction left unmatched. This CDR3 is 16 amino acids long. Overall study results and limits: In the spike-specific TCR repertoire, nearly half reportedly target unmutated variant regions. Recipients of AZD1222 seropositive at baseline numbered only 6 or 7.

Generated by immunoSEQ multiplex PCR, the TCRdb table keeps only in-frame clones and is missing some. The data show under 95,000 clones, 70% to 90% seen once. A remark on this clone: The antigen is undetermined.

The chain links TRBV5-1 to TRBJ1-1; 9 nucleotides agree with TRBD1. The clonotype originates from an adult who received the AZD1222 COVID-19 vaccine. The material sequenced was peripheral blood, taken 28 days after the second AZD1222 dose. The CDR3 protein is CASSRTGGSANTEAFF. CDR3 DNA sequence: TGCGCCAGCAGTCGTACAGGGGGCTCGGCGAACACTGAAGCTTTCTTT. The entire variable domain, with the rest obtained from reference TRBV5-1 and TRBJ1-1, is as follows: KAGVTQTPRYLIKTRGQQVTLSCSPISGHRSVSWYQQTPGQGLQFLFEYFSETQRNKGNFPGRFSGRQFSNSRSEMNVSTLELGDSALYLCASSRTGGSANTEAFFGQGTRLTVV.